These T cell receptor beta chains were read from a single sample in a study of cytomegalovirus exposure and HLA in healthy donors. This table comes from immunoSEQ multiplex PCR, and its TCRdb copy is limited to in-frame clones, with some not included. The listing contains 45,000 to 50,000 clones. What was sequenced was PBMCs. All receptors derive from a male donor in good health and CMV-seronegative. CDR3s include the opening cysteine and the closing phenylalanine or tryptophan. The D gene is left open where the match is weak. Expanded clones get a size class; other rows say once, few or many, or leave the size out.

CDR3 DNA: TGTGCCAGTAGTACCCGGTGGGACACATCCTCCTACGAGCAGTACTTC
CDR3 protein: CASSTRWDTSSYEQYF
clone size: -
V gene: TRBV19
D gene: -
J gene: TRBJ2-7

CDR3 DNA: TGCGCCAGCAGCTTTACAGTTCAGAACACTGAAGCTTTCTTT
CDR3 protein: CASSFTVQNTEAFF
clone size: -
V gene: TRBV5-1
D gene: -
J gene: TRBJ1-1

CDR3 DNA: TGTGCCAGCAGTCCCCCCTGCCTTAGTTCGGCCTACGAGCAGTACTTC
CDR3 protein: CASSPPCLSSAYEQYF
clone size: -
V gene: TRBV21-1
D gene: -
J gene: TRBJ2-7

CDR3 DNA: TGTGCCACCAAACCGGGACAGGCGTATAATGAGCAGTTCTTC
CDR3 protein: CATKPGQAYNEQFF
clone size: -
V gene: TRBV6-5
D gene: TRBD1
J gene: TRBJ2-1

CDR3 DNA: TGTGCCAGCAGTTCCGAAACAGGTTCAGCTTTCTTT
CDR3 protein: CASSSETGSAFF
clone size: -
V gene: TRBV6-5
D gene: -
J gene: TRBJ1-1

CDR3 DNA: TGTGCCAGCAGTTCGACGGGGAGCAATGCTTTCTTT
CDR3 protein: CASSSTGSNAFF
clone size: -
V gene: TRBV6-1
D gene: -
J gene: TRBJ1-1

CDR3 DNA: TGTGCCAGCAGCCAAGATCGGCTAGCGGGGGCCACCCAGTACTTC
CDR3 protein: CASSQDRLAGATQYF
clone size: -
V gene: TRBV14
D gene: TRBD2
J gene: TRBJ2-5

CDR3 DNA: TGTGCCAGCTCACCACCAGGCTCGGGCTATGGCTACACCTTC
CDR3 protein: CASSPPGSGYGYTF
clone size: -
V gene: TRBV18
D gene: -
J gene: TRBJ1-2

CDR3 DNA: TGTGCCAGTAGTCCGACGGGGTGGCCTGAAGCTTTCTTT
CDR3 protein: CASSPTGWPEAFF
clone size: -
V gene: TRBV19
D gene: -
J gene: TRBJ1-1

CDR3 DNA: TGTGCCTGGACTTCGGACACTTTGAACACTGAAGCTTTCTTT
CDR3 protein: CAWTSDTLNTEAFF
clone size: -
V gene: TRBV30
D gene: -
J gene: TRBJ1-1

CDR3 DNA: TGTGCCAGCAGCACATACAGGGGAATCGACAATGAGCAGTTCTTC
CDR3 protein: CASSTYRGIDNEQFF
clone size: -
V gene: TRBV9
D gene: TRBD1
J gene: TRBJ2-1

CDR3 DNA: TGTGCCGGCTGCAGGGGGCCGGAGACTGAAGCTTTCTTT
CDR3 protein: CAGCRGPETEAFF
clone size: -
V gene: TRBV30
D gene: TRBD1
J gene: TRBJ1-1

CDR3 DNA: TGTGCCAGCAGGGGTGCGGGGACGCATGATGAAAAACTGTTTTTT
CDR3 protein: CASRGAGTHDEKLFF
clone size: -
V gene: TRBV6-1
D gene: -
J gene: TRBJ1-4

CDR3 DNA: TGTGCCAGCGCGCTACAAGGGCAGGGGGTGGGCGGGGAGCTGTTTTTT
CDR3 protein: CASALQGQGVGGELFF
clone size: -
V gene: TRBV4-2
D gene: TRBD1
J gene: TRBJ2-2

CDR3 DNA: TGTGCCAGCAGTTTCCGGGGAAGTGGCTACACCTTC
CDR3 protein: CASSFRGSGYTF
clone size: -
V gene: TRBV27
D gene: -
J gene: TRBJ1-2

CDR3 DNA: TGTGCCAGCAGCTTGAGGGACAGGGGATTGGGCACTGAAGCTTTCTTT
CDR3 protein: CASSLRDRGLGTEAFF
clone size: -
V gene: TRBV5-6
D gene: TRBD1
J gene: TRBJ1-1

CDR3 DNA: TGTGCCTGGTCCTCGGGCGGGGGCCTCTACGAGCAGTACTTC
CDR3 protein: CAWSSGGGLYEQYF
clone size: -
V gene: TRBV30
D gene: -
J gene: TRBJ2-7

CDR3 DNA: TGTGCCACCAGCAGACAGCGTTCTGGGGCCAACGTCCTGACTTTC
CDR3 protein: CATSRQRSGANVLTF
clone size: -
V gene: TRBV15
D gene: -
J gene: TRBJ2-6

CDR3 DNA: TGTGCCAGCAGCGGAGACTCTGGAAACACCATATATTTT
CDR3 protein: CASSGDSGNTIYF
clone size: medium-sized
V gene: TRBV9
D gene: -
J gene: TRBJ1-3

CDR3 DNA: TGTGCCAGCAGTTACCGGGGGGCCCCCGGGGAGCTGTTTTTT
CDR3 protein: CASSYRGAPGELFF
clone size: -
V gene: TRBV6-6
D gene: -
J gene: TRBJ2-2

CDR3 DNA: TGTGCCAGCAGCGTAGCAGCCTTGGGGACAGGCCATGGCTACACCTTC
CDR3 protein: CASSVAALGTGHGYTF
clone size: -
V gene: TRBV9
D gene: TRBD1
J gene: TRBJ1-2

CDR3 DNA: TGCGCCAGCAGCCAAGATTCCACAGGGGGGAATGACGAGCAGTACTTC
CDR3 protein: CASSQDSTGGNDEQYF
clone size: -
V gene: TRBV4-3
D gene: TRBD1
J gene: TRBJ2-7

CDR3 DNA: TGTGCCAGCAGTTTCGGACAGGGAACCTACGAGCAGTACTTC
CDR3 protein: CASSFGQGTYEQYF
clone size: -
V gene: TRBV5-6
D gene: TRBD1
J gene: TRBJ2-7

CDR3 DNA: TGTGCCAGCAGCTTGGGGGCGACCTACGAGCAGTACTTC
CDR3 protein: CASSLGATYEQYF
clone size: -
V gene: TRBV7-6
D gene: -
J gene: TRBJ2-7

CDR3 DNA: TGTGCCAGTAGTTCCGGACAGTTGGAAGGCACGCAGTATTTT
CDR3 protein: CASSSGQLEGTQYF
clone size: -
V gene: TRBV19
D gene: -
J gene: TRBJ2-3

CDR3 DNA: TGTGCCAGCAGCCAAGATCTGGGCAGGGGGAGGCAGACCCAGTACTTC
CDR3 protein: CASSQDLGRGRQTQYF
clone size: -
V gene: TRBV14
D gene: -
J gene: TRBJ2-5

CDR3 DNA: TGTGCCAGCTCACCACTTTGGGGGCCCTACGAGCAGTACTTC
CDR3 protein: CASSPLWGPYEQYF
clone size: -
V gene: TRBV18
D gene: -
J gene: TRBJ2-7

CDR3 DNA: TGTGCCAGCAGCTCAACAGGGTTTTTTGGCAATCAGCCCCAGCATTTT
CDR3 protein: CASSSTGFFGNQPQHF
clone size: -
V gene: TRBV5-6
D gene: -
J gene: TRBJ1-5

CDR3 DNA: TGTGCCAGCAGTCTCCGCCCGGGAGACTATGGCTACACCTTC
CDR3 protein: CASSLRPGDYGYTF
clone size: -
V gene: TRBV6-5
D gene: -
J gene: TRBJ1-2

CDR3 DNA: TGTGCCAGCAGTGGAACCACAGGGGTCGGCTATGGCTACACCTTC
CDR3 protein: CASSGTTGVGYGYTF
clone size: -
V gene: TRBV25-1
D gene: TRBD1
J gene: TRBJ1-2

CDR3 DNA: TGTGCCTGGAGTAGCAACCGGGGGGCGGATAATTCACCCCTCCACTTT
CDR3 protein: CAWSSNRGADNSPLHF
clone size: -
V gene: TRBV30
D gene: -
J gene: TRBJ1-6

CDR3 DNA: TGTGCCGAGGGGGGGGACTATGGCTACACCTTC
CDR3 protein: CAEGGDYGYTF
clone size: -
V gene: TRBV30
D gene: -
J gene: TRBJ1-2

CDR3 DNA: TGTGCCAGCAGCGTAGAAGACAGGGGGCTGTTTTCAGATACGCAGTATTTT
CDR3 protein: CASSVEDRGLFSDTQYF
clone size: -
V gene: TRBV9
D gene: TRBD1
J gene: TRBJ2-3

CDR3 DNA: TGTGCCAGTAGTCCCCCCCCCGGGACAGGGGGTAATTCACCCCTCCACTTT
CDR3 protein: CASSPPPGTGGNSPLHF
clone size: -
V gene: TRBV19
D gene: TRBD1
J gene: TRBJ1-6

CDR3 DNA: TGTGCCAGCTCACCAACTGGGGGCGGGAACACCGGGGAGCTGTTTTTT
CDR3 protein: CASSPTGGGNTGELFF
clone size: -
V gene: TRBV18
D gene: -
J gene: TRBJ2-2

CDR3 DNA: TGTGCCAGCAGCAGGGGAGCGAACACCGGGGAGCTGTTTTTT
CDR3 protein: CASSRGANTGELFF
clone size: -
V gene: TRBV6-5
D gene: -
J gene: TRBJ2-2

CDR3 DNA: TGTGCCAGCAGCCTTGCAGGGGGCGACTATGGCTACACCTTC
CDR3 protein: CASSLAGGDYGYTF
clone size: -
V gene: TRBV9
D gene: TRBD1
J gene: TRBJ1-2

CDR3 DNA: TGTGCCAGCAGCGCAGGGGGCGGGTCACCCCTCCACTTT
CDR3 protein: CASSAGGGSPLHF
clone size: -
V gene: TRBV9
D gene: TRBD1
J gene: TRBJ1-6

CDR3 DNA: TGCGCCAGCACCCCACAGGGAGTAGCCTACGAGCAGTACTTC
CDR3 protein: CASTPQGVAYEQYF
clone size: -
V gene: TRBV5-1
D gene: -
J gene: TRBJ2-7

CDR3 DNA: TGTGCCAGCAGTCCGACGACAGGTCGCGCCTTCGGTGGCTACACCTTC
CDR3 protein: CASSPTTGRAFGGYTF
clone size: -
V gene: TRBV27
D gene: -
J gene: TRBJ1-2

CDR3 DNA: TGCGCCAGCAGTGGCCTAGGGGACAGGGGGGCCTACGAGCAGTACTTC
CDR3 protein: CASSGLGDRGAYEQYF
clone size: -
V gene: TRBV10-2
D gene: TRBD1
J gene: TRBJ2-7

CDR3 DNA: TGTGCCAGCAGTTTGGGCAGGGGACACGAGCAGTACTTC
CDR3 protein: CASSLGRGHEQYF
clone size: -
V gene: TRBV27
D gene: -
J gene: TRBJ2-7

CDR3 DNA: TGTGCCAGCACCCCTGGGGGCGGCTATGGCTACACCTTC
CDR3 protein: CASTPGGGYGYTF
clone size: -
V gene: TRBV27
D gene: -
J gene: TRBJ1-2

CDR3 DNA: TGTGCCAGTAGTGGACGACTAGCGGGGGGGCAATACGAGCAGTACTTC
CDR3 protein: CASSGRLAGGQYEQYF
clone size: -
V gene: TRBV19
D gene: TRBD2
J gene: TRBJ2-7

CDR3 DNA: TGTGCCATCAGTGACCCCGGGACAGGGACCGGGGAGCTGTTTTTT
CDR3 protein: CAISDPGTGTGELFF
clone size: -
V gene: TRBV10-3
D gene: TRBD1
J gene: TRBJ2-2

CDR3 DNA: TGCGCCAGCAGCTTGCCGGCAGGGGCGAGGGGTGAAAAACTGTTTTTT
CDR3 protein: CASSLPAGARGEKLFF
clone size: -
V gene: TRBV5-1
D gene: -
J gene: TRBJ1-4

CDR3 DNA: TGTGCCAGCAGTCCCGATGACAGGGGGTTCCAAGAGACCCAGTACTTC
CDR3 protein: CASSPDDRGFQETQYF
clone size: -
V gene: TRBV2
D gene: TRBD1
J gene: TRBJ2-5

CDR3 DNA: TGTGCCAGCAGCCAATACGGGACAGCTCAAAATTCACCCCTCCACTTT
CDR3 protein: CASSQYGTAQNSPLHF
clone size: -
V gene: TRBV7-9
D gene: TRBD1
J gene: TRBJ1-6

CDR3 DNA: TGTGCCAGCAGCGCCCGACAGGGCATCTCTGAAGCTTTCTTT
CDR3 protein: CASSARQGISEAFF
clone size: -
V gene: TRBV9
D gene: TRBD1
J gene: TRBJ1-1